This TCR beta chain was sequenced during a study of OX40 agonist ivuxolimab in advanced cancers. Notes on the research overall: The costimulatory receptor OX40 (CD134) was targeted by ivuxolimab, a fully human IgG2 agonistic monoclonal antibody. Intravenous ivuxolimab was administered to patients every 2 weeks at six dose levels: 0.01, 0.1, 0.3, 1.5, 3 and 10 mg/kg. Of the approximately 50 patients in dose escalation, 19 had hepatocellular carcinoma, some 15 had melanoma, 9 had renal cell carcinoma and 9 had head and neck cancer. In the dose-escalation cohort, approximately 82% of patients were male, and the mean age was approximately 60 years, with a range of 23 to 79. Patients were allowed to have had prior anti-PD-1, anti-PD-L1 or anti-CTLA-4 therapy, and approximately 40% of the dose-escalation patients had been treated with checkpoint inhibitors. Partial responses were achieved by three dose-escalation patients, of whom one had hepatocellular carcinoma and two had cutaneous melanoma. Peripheral TCRbeta sequencing aimed to test whether ivuxolimab altered TCR sequence diversity and caused clonal T-cell expansion. The paper describes the monotherapy dose-escalation part (N of about 50 patients) of the phase I trial of ivuxolimab.

Concerning this clone: The clone's antigen remains unknown. Base quality data are lacking; no much larger clone is found one base away.

Genomic DNA was isolated from the sorted cells so that the TCRbeta CDR3 region could be sequenced. TCRbeta CDR3 regions were sequenced using the immunoSEQ Assay. TCRdb mirrors the immuneACCESS table, restricted to in-frame sequences. Some clones are absent from its copies; in checked studies, under half trace to an unresolved V gene, and the reason for the others is unknown. Here the sample has around 38,000 clones; 82% occur a single time. The top ten clonotypes cover 21% of the sample. CDR1 and CDR2 (MGHRA, YSYEKL) derive from the germline V gene. At the junction V is shortened by 6 bases and J by 9 bases; bases outside the gene matches: 12. The CDR3 numbers 15 residues from cysteine through phenylalanine. The CDR3 DNA has 45 bases and is translated from base 1. The paper as a whole reports these results and caveats: Which antigens the clonally expanded peripheral T cells were specific for was not determined. In the 0.1-3.0 mg/kg groups, partial responders had among the lowest normalized peripheral clonal expansion, particularly in CD8+ T cells. On average, CD8+ T cells showed more expanded clones than CD4+ T cells after ivuxolimab. At doses of 0.1 to 3.0 mg/kg, clonal expansion of both CD4+ and CD8+ T cells in blood was seen between baseline and week 6. Low levels of normalized T-cell clonal expansion were also seen in some patients who did not respond.

The trial excluded patients who had a history of autoimmune disease or who were on systemic immunosuppression. Peripheral blood for TCR sequencing was drawn from every dose cohort at baseline, at cycle 4 day 1 and at cycle 7 day 1. The samples were taken from a phase I, first-in-human, multicenter, open-label dose-escalation trial of ivuxolimab. Adults with locally advanced or metastatic melanoma, renal cell carcinoma, hepatocellular carcinoma or head and neck squamous cell carcinoma were enrolled in the trial. CD4+ and CD8+ T cells were sorted separately from peripheral blood before TCR sequencing.

This chain is built from TRBV4-1 and TRBJ2-1; the junction holds 9 bases that match TRBD1. This specimen consisted of CD4+ or CD8+ T cells sorted from blood, obtained in a trial of the OX40 agonist ivuxolimab. The sequence came from an adult with an advanced solid tumor such as melanoma, head and neck, liver or kidney cancer. The base sequence is TGCGCCAGCAGACGCTCCGGGACAGGGTTATCTGAGCAGTTCTTC. It is translated as CASRRSGTGLSEQFF.